Listed below are T cell receptor beta chains from one sample, sequenced in a study of blood T cell repertoires in COVID-19. Sequencing used immunoSEQ multiplex PCR; TCRdb keeps in-frame clones, though not all of them. The table includes approximately 75,000 clones, more than 80% detected once. Sequenced: peripheral blood. These receptors came from a human donor in a cohort sampled during active COVID-19. Each CDR3 is given with its conserved first and last residue. Each record gives: V gene, J gene, D gene, clone size, CDR3 protein, CDR3 DNA. The D gene is left open where the match is weak. Where a row states a size, it is once, few, many or the class of an expanded clone; other rows omit it.

V: TRBV27; J: TRBJ1-2; D: .; size: .; CDR3: CASSLSRTPSYGYTF; DNA: TGTGCCAGCAGTTTATCTCGGACACCGAGTTATGGCTACACCTTC
V: TRBV5-6; J: TRBJ2-7; D: .; size: .; CDR3: CASSLGGRNYEQYF; DNA: TGTGCCAGCAGCTTGGGAGGGCGAAACTACGAGCAGTACTTC
V: TRBV27; J: TRBJ2-3; D: TRBD1; size: .; CDR3: CASSKRQGRSTDTQYF; DNA: TGTGCCAGCAGTAAACGACAGGGAAGGAGCACAGATACGCAGTATTTT
V: TRBV30; J: TRBJ2-5; D: .; size: .; CDR3: CAWSAEGRWETQYF; DNA: TGTGCCTGGAGCGCAGAGGGAAGGTGGGAGACCCAGTACTTC
V: TRBV18; J: TRBJ2-5; D: .; size: .; CDR3: CASTQGLQETQYF; DNA: TGTGCCAGCACCCAGGGACTCCAAGAGACCCAGTACTTC
V: TRBV6-6; J: TRBJ1-1; D: .; size: .; CDR3: CASSPAGEGTEAFF; DNA: TGTGCCAGCAGTCCCGCGGGGGAAGGGACTGAAGCTTTCTTT
V: TRBV3-1/TRBV3-2; J: TRBJ2-3; D: TRBD2; size: .; CDR3: CASSPRPGTSGDTQYF; DNA: TGTGCCAGCAGCCCCCGCCCCGGGACTAGCGGGGATACGCAGTATTTT
V: TRBV18; J: TRBJ2-1; D: .; size: .; CDR3: CASSPTQGGGQFF; DNA: TGTGCCAGCTCACCGACTCAGGGGGGTGGGCAGTTCTTC
V: TRBV11-3; J: TRBJ2-2; D: TRBD1; size: .; CDR3: CASSFQGLGRGHTGELFF; DNA: TGTGCCAGCAGCTTCCAAGGCCTCGGCAGGGGGCACACCGGGGAGCTGTTTTTT
V: TRBV5-1; J: TRBJ2-7; D: .; size: .; CDR3: CASSSAGSRLSYEQYF; DNA: TGCGCCAGCAGCTCCGCGGGTAGCCGACTATCCTACGAGCAGTACTTC
V: TRBV6-5; J: TRBJ2-3; D: .; size: few; CDR3: CASSLVPDTQYF; DNA: TGTGCCAGCAGTTTAGTTCCAGATACGCAGTATTTT
V: TRBV11-2; J: TRBJ2-3; D: .; size: .; CDR3: CASSLEVQRHTQYF; DNA: TGTGCCAGCAGCTTGGAGGTGCAGAGGCATACGCAGTATTTT
V: TRBV19; J: TRBJ2-3; D: TRBD2; size: once; CDR3: CASSISNSGGNTDTQYF; DNA: TGTGCCAGTAGTATCTCTAATAGCGGGGGAAACACAGATACGCAGTATTTT
V: TRBV9; J: TRBJ1-3; D: .; size: once; CDR3: CASSATLLSSGNTIYF; DNA: TGTGCCAGCAGCGCCACCCTTCTAAGCTCTGGAAACACCATATATTTT
V: TRBV5-4; J: TRBJ1-1; D: TRBD1; size: .; CDR3: CASSFDTGVDTEAFF; DNA: TGTGCCAGCAGCTTTGATACAGGGGTTGACACTGAAGCTTTCTTT
V: TRBV15; J: TRBJ2-5; D: TRBD2; size: .; CDR3: CATSVRLAAYQETQYF; DNA: TGTGCCACCAGCGTACGACTAGCGGCGTACCAAGAGACCCAGTACTTC
V: TRBV27; J: TRBJ1-2; D: TRBD1; size: .; CDR3: CASSLVQGGGYGYTF; DNA: TGTGCCAGCAGTCTTGTACAGGGGGGTGGCTATGGCTACACCTTC
V: TRBV5-6; J: TRBJ2-7; D: .; size: .; CDR3: CASSRVGRGVDEQYF; DNA: TGTGCCAGCAGCCGCGTGGGGCGCGGAGTGGACGAGCAGTACTTC
V: TRBV3-1/TRBV3-2; J: TRBJ1-4; D: .; size: .; CDR3: CASPKRQINEKLFF; DNA: TGTGCCAGCCCTAAGAGGCAGATTAATGAAAAACTGTTTTTT
V: TRBV10-1; J: TRBJ2-6; D: .; size: .; CDR3: CASRRIGVPEGANVLTF; DNA: TGCGCCAGCAGGAGGATAGGGGTTCCGGAGGGGGCCAACGTCCTGACTTTC
V: TRBV29-1; J: TRBJ2-1; D: .; size: .; CDR3: CSAEQGEQFF; DNA: TGCAGCGCCGAACAGGGTGAGCAGTTCTTC
V: TRBV5-4; J: TRBJ2-1; D: .; size: .; CDR3: CASSLGGNEQFF; DNA: TGTGCCAGCAGCTTGGGAGGGAATGAGCAGTTCTTC
V: TRBV15; J: TRBJ1-6; D: .; size: few; CDR3: CATSPGQSYNSPLHF; DNA: TGTGCCACCAGCCCTGGACAGAGCTATAATTCACCCCTCCACTTT
V: TRBV7-9; J: TRBJ2-1; D: TRBD2; size: .; CDR3: CASTGGGRINEQFF; DNA: TGTGCCAGCACCGGGGGAGGGAGGATCAATGAGCAGTTCTTC
V: TRBV29-1; J: TRBJ2-7; D: .; size: .; CDR3: CSVELQYYEQYF; DNA: TGCAGCGTTGAGTTGCAGTACTACGAGCAGTACTTC
V: TRBV28; J: TRBJ1-2; D: .; size: .; CDR3: CASSLSTGLGYGYTF; DNA: TGTGCCAGCAGTTTATCAACAGGGTTAGGCTATGGCTACACCTTC
V: TRBV5-4; J: TRBJ1-3; D: .; size: .; CDR3: CASSPGLPGSGNTIYF; DNA: TGTGCCAGCAGCCCGGGACTCCCAGGCTCTGGAAACACCATATATTTT
V: TRBV6-2/TRBV6-3; J: TRBJ2-5; D: TRBD2; size: .; CDR3: CASSLLAGRYQETQYF; DNA: TGTGCCAGCAGTCTACTAGCGGGGCGGTACCAAGAGACCCAGTACTTC
V: TRBV2; J: TRBJ1-5; D: TRBD1; size: .; CDR3: CASRDLRTGDWSNQPQHF; DNA: TGTGCCAGCAGGGACCTAAGGACAGGGGATTGGAGCAATCAGCCCCAGCATTTT
V: TRBV14; J: TRBJ1-1; D: .; size: .; CDR3: CASSQGTVRAEAFF; DNA: TGTGCCAGCAGCCAAGGGACAGTAAGGGCTGAAGCTTTCTTT
V: TRBV10-3; J: TRBJ2-7; D: TRBD1; size: .; CDR3: CAITDRGQGEQYF; DNA: TGTGCCATCACTGACAGGGGTCAGGGCGAGCAGTACTTC
V: TRBV5-6; J: TRBJ2-7; D: .; size: .; CDR3: CASSRAYEQYF; DNA: TGTGCCAGCAGCCGCGCCTACGAGCAGTACTTC
V: TRBV28; J: TRBJ2-7; D: .; size: .; CDR3: CASSLPGGYEQYF; DNA: TGTGCCAGCAGCCTGCCCGGGGGCTACGAGCAGTACTTC
V: TRBV6-5; J: TRBJ2-2; D: TRBD1; size: once; CDR3: CATRGPGQQTGELFF; DNA: TGTGCCACCAGGGGTCCGGGACAGCAAACCGGGGAGCTGTTTTTT
V: TRBV3-1/TRBV3-2; J: TRBJ1-4; D: .; size: .; CDR3: CASSQDCGRASTNEKLFF; DNA: TGTGCCAGCAGCCAAGATTGTGGCAGGGCCTCAACTAATGAAAAACTGTTTTTT
V: TRBV7-9; J: TRBJ2-5; D: .; size: .; CDR3: CASSFSPRGQETQYF; DNA: TGTGCCAGCAGCTTTTCACCTAGGGGGCAAGAGACCCAGTACTTC
V: TRBV12-3/TRBV12-4; J: TRBJ2-1; D: .; size: .; CDR3: CASSQDVGGQFF; DNA: TGTGCCAGCAGTCAAGACGTAGGGGGGCAGTTCTTC
V: TRBV27; J: TRBJ1-1; D: TRBD1; size: .; CDR3: CASRIGTGTPRRTEAFF; DNA: TGTGCCAGCAGAATTGGGACAGGCACTCCCAGGAGGACTGAAGCTTTCTTT
V: TRBV14; J: TRBJ2-5; D: TRBD1; size: .; CDR3: CASSQRTGGAETQYF; DNA: TGTGCCAGCAGCCAACGGACAGGGGGCGCAGAGACCCAGTACTTC
V: TRBV3-1/TRBV3-2; J: TRBJ2-1; D: TRBD2; size: .; CDR3: CASSQVFWLAGSNEQFF; DNA: TGTGCCAGCAGCCAAGTCTTCTGGCTAGCGGGGAGCAATGAGCAGTTCTTC
V: TRBV5-1; J: TRBJ1-1; D: .; size: .; CDR3: CASSWGDENTEAFF; DNA: TGCGCCAGCAGCTGGGGGGACGAGAACACTGAAGCTTTCTTT
V: TRBV3-1/TRBV3-2; J: TRBJ2-5; D: .; size: .; CDR3: CASRGGGVETQYF; DNA: TGTGCCAGCAGGGGAGGCGGGGTGGAGACCCAGTACTTC
V: TRBV7-2; J: TRBJ1-3; D: .; size: .; CDR3: CASSSRSAGNTIYF; DNA: TGTGCCAGCAGCTCGAGGTCGGCGGGAAACACCATATATTTT
V: TRBV5-6; J: TRBJ2-1; D: TRBD1; size: .; CDR3: CASSSGTDSYNEQFF; DNA: TGTGCCAGCAGCTCCGGGACAGACTCCTACAATGAGCAGTTCTTC
V: TRBV18; J: TRBJ1-5; D: .; size: .; CDR3: CASSPAGGNQPQHF; DNA: TGTGCCAGCTCACCAGCAGGGGGCAATCAGCCCCAGCATTTT
V: TRBV21-1; J: TRBJ1-1; D: .; size: .; CDR3: CASSENAGVNTEAFF; DNA: TGTGCCAGCAGCGAAAATGCAGGGGTAAACACTGAAGCTTTCTTT
V: TRBV6-2/TRBV6-3; J: TRBJ2-7; D: .; size: .; CDR3: CASSYPPGGYYEQYF; DNA: TGTGCCAGCAGTTACCCCCCCGGAGGGTACTACGAGCAGTACTTC
V: TRBV6-1; J: TRBJ1-1; D: .; size: once; CDR3: CASSEREGNTEAFF; DNA: TGTGCCAGCAGTGAAAGGGAGGGAAACACTGAAGCTTTCTTT
V: TRBV27; J: TRBJ1-2; D: .; size: .; CDR3: CASRALLQGGYTF; DNA: TGTGCCAGCAGGGCCCTCTTGCAGGGTGGCTACACCTTC
V: TRBV7-8; J: TRBJ2-1; D: TRBD2; size: .; CDR3: CASSLTSLGNEQFF; DNA: TGTGCCAGCAGCTTGACTAGCTTGGGGAATGAGCAGTTCTTC
V: TRBV4-3; J: TRBJ1-2; D: .; size: .; CDR3: CASSQESGGQGYTF; DNA: TGCGCCAGCAGCCAAGAGAGTGGGGGACAAGGCTACACCTTC
V: TRBV14; J: TRBJ2-1; D: TRBD2; size: .; CDR3: CASSPPGLWGDEQFF; DNA: TGTGCCAGCAGCCCTCCGGGACTATGGGGCGATGAGCAGTTCTTC
V: TRBV27; J: TRBJ1-2; D: TRBD1; size: .; CDR3: CASSLGVTGGPLFYGYTF; DNA: TGTGCCAGCAGTTTAGGGGTGACAGGGGGTCCTCTTTTCTATGGCTACACCTTC
V: TRBV6-6; J: TRBJ1-2; D: TRBD1; size: .; CDR3: CASSYEGQTNYGYTF; DNA: TGTGCCAGCAGTTACGAGGGACAGACTAACTATGGCTACACCTTC
V: TRBV11-2; J: TRBJ1-2; D: .; size: .; CDR3: CASSLDFSGYTF; DNA: TGTGCCAGCAGCTTAGACTTCTCTGGCTACACCTTC
V: TRBV27; J: TRBJ1-6; D: .; size: .; CDR3: CASSLLRSSYNSPLHF; DNA: TGTGCCAGCAGTTTATTACGGAGCTCCTATAATTCACCCCTCCACTTT
V: TRBV6-6; J: TRBJ1-2; D: .; size: .; CDR3: CASSYRQANYGYTF; DNA: TGTGCCAGCAGTTACAGGCAGGCGAACTATGGCTACACCTTC
V: TRBV19; J: TRBJ2-5; D: .; size: .; CDR3: CASSYRETQYF; DNA: TGTGCCAGTAGCTACAGGGAGACCCAGTACTTC
V: TRBV6-5; J: TRBJ1-5; D: .; size: .; CDR3: CASSYQGLSNQPQHF; DNA: TGTGCCAGCAGTTACCAGGGGCTTAGCAATCAGCCCCAGCATTTT
V: TRBV5-1; J: TRBJ2-5; D: .; size: .; CDR3: CASSDLSNQETQYF; DNA: TGCGCCAGCAGCGACCTTAGCAACCAAGAGACCCAGTACTTC